The clone carrying this T cell receptor beta chain was seen repeatedly, ten times or more. Its cognate antigen is unknown. The CDR3 loop spans 16 amino acids. V lost 5 bases to trimming and J lost 2 bases, with 16 bases between them. Germline CDR1 reads SGHTA; CDR2 reads FQGNSA. These data belong to a study of T cell repertoires in cytomegalovirus infection. Notes on the study in general: Dominant in the ex vivo response were TCR beta clonotypes restricted by HLA-C and specific for CMV.

From the reads, TCRdb called clonotypes with MiXCR, one entry per CDR3 protein. The sample includes about 310,000 distinct CDR3 sequences, roughly 15% seen only once; the top ten take around 12%. This sequence was found in a human donor in good health (CMV status not recorded). Some clones in this sample may be carry-over from other donors' samples. The rearrangement joins TRBV7-2 to TRBJ1-3; TRBD1 is a possible D gene (5 bases). Material: PBMCs. The CDR3 sequence: CASSRSQGRAGNTIYF. The CDR3 nucleotides read TGTGCCAGCAGCCGCTCGCAGGGCAGGGCTGGAAACACCATATATTTT.